Detailed here is one TCR beta chain. Antigen specificity is unknown. The data originate from a study of cytomegalovirus exposure and HLA in healthy donors. The study's findings and limits: Exclusion applied to some V segments, including TRBV6-2 and TRBV6-3, as they were indistinguishable.

Trimming removed 3 bases from V and 2 bases from J, with 8 bases in between. The V gene's germline CDR1 is SNHLY and CDR2 FYNNEI. CDR3 length: 13 residues. PCR primers comprised 60 Vbeta and 13 Jbeta primers. The method was immunoSEQ multiplex PCR; TCRdb's version includes in-frame clones alone and lacks a portion of them. The data hold roughly 280,000 clones, with around 65% observed a single time. The sequence derives from a female donor in good health and CMV-seronegative. The rearrangement links TRBV2 to TRBJ2-7, with D maybe TRBD2 (6 bases). Sequencing input: PBMCs. The CDR3 reads CASSDRRAYEQYF. The CDR3 DNA is TGTGCCAGCAGTGACCGGAGGGCCTACGAGCAGTACTTC.